This is a list of T cell receptor beta chains from one sample in a study of control samples from healthy donors and cancer patients. The table came from immunoSEQ multiplex PCR; TCRdb's copy has only in-frame clones and leaves some out. The sample lists approximately 70,000 clones; over 75% were seen once. Specimen: blood. The source is a man aged 50 or older in good health. CDR3s include the opening cysteine and the closing phenylalanine or tryptophan.

J gene | V gene | CDR3 protein
TRBJ2-7 | TRBV7-2 | CASSRPQTYEQYF
TRBJ2-3 | TRBV25-1 | CASEGWQGHTDTQYF
TRBJ1-6 | TRBV6-5 | CASSSIENFSPLHF
TRBJ2-7 | TRBV10-2 | CASSGGQTYEQYF
TRBJ2-7 | TRBV19 | CASMGTGGRQYF
TRBJ2-5 | TRBV27 | CASSLFGQYQETQYF
TRBJ2-5 | TRBV9 | CASTTGTSRQETQYF
TRBJ1-2 | TRBV28 | CASGNRGIDGYTF
TRBJ2-5 | TRBV5-4 | CASSLGAGETQYF
TRBJ2-5 | TRBV30 | CAWSVLAGGFGETQYF
TRBJ2-3 | TRBV24-1 | CATSDPATDTQYF
TRBJ2-1 | TRBV28 | CASSLWRGSSSYNEQFF
TRBJ2-7 | TRBV30 | CAWSVWGTGALTEQYF
TRBJ1-5 | TRBV7-9 | CASSLWGSNQPQHF
TRBJ1-1 | TRBV23-1 | CASSFGPMNTEAFF
TRBJ2-5 | TRBV18 | CASSPPITGGYQETQYF
TRBJ2-1 | TRBV2 | CASSAGGNEQFF
TRBJ1-6 | TRBV30 | CAWSEDSPLHF
TRBJ1-2 | TRBV7-8 | CASRGTNYGYTF
TRBJ1-6 | TRBV9 | CASSFGTGRDSPLHF
TRBJ2-1 | TRBV5-8 | CASSRTGYYNEQFF
TRBJ2-7 | TRBV18 | CASSTRGTRDSYEQYF
TRBJ1-5 | TRBV5-1 | CASSLRGGDQPQHF
TRBJ1-4 | TRBV27 | CASSSTGSNEKLFF
TRBJ2-5 | TRBV7-9 | CASSLDASQETQYF
TRBJ2-7 | TRBV9 | CASSVGMDWASYEQYF
TRBJ1-2 | TRBV5-6 | CASTRDSYGYTF
TRBJ1-4 | TRBV7-6 | CASSPLGPGEKLFF
TRBJ1-3 | TRBV12-5 | CASGLVLGRGPGTIYF
TRBJ2-2 | TRBV30 | CALLTSGRPNTGELFF
TRBJ2-3 | TRBV5-4 | CASSSPTTTDTQYF
TRBJ1-2 | TRBV28 | CASSPGTGRGGYTF
TRBJ2-5 | TRBV7-3 | CASSLSPGAGSQETQYF
TRBJ2-7 | TRBV24-1 | CATSDAITTGGKGKQYF
TRBJ2-5 | TRBV6-2/TRBV6-3 | CASTPLAGGPGTQYF
TRBJ2-7 | TRBV19 | CASSMGLEGAYEQYF
TRBJ1-2 | TRBV7-9 | CASSPRGRGELNGYTF
TRBJ2-7 | TRBV11-3 | CASSLFPGPSYEQYF
TRBJ1-1 | TRBV28 | CASSPLRTEAFF
TRBJ2-4 | TRBV24-1 | CATLDDSKNIQYF
TRBJ2-7 | TRBV15 | CATSRDPGGPYEQYF
TRBJ2-5 | TRBV28 | CASSRGQETQYF
TRBJ2-7 | TRBV6-1 | CASSEGLPYEQYF
TRBJ1-1 | TRBV6-5 | CASFPVTEAFF
TRBJ2-1 | TRBV6-6 | CASSRLSGRAFLGEQFF
TRBJ1-5 | TRBV7-9 | CASSFGDQPQHF
TRBJ1-5 | TRBV6-5 | CASSTRGQPQHF
TRBJ2-2 | TRBV4-2 | CASSRGLAGVSGELFF